This T cell receptor beta chain was sequenced during a study of T cells after yellow fever vaccination. 5'RACE template switching added a universal primer site and UMIs to TCR cDNA. One entry per CDR3 protein results from TCRdb running MiXCR on the 5' RACE reads. The sample lists some 350,000 distinct CDR3 sequences, 3% to 4.5% seen once, with about 24% in the top ten. This clonotype appeared a few times. What it recognizes is unknown. Germline CDR1 is SEHNR and CDR2 is FQNEAQ (reference sequence). V lost 5 bases to trimming and J lost 5 bases; unmatched junction nucleotides: 9. CDR3 size: 16 residues. Regarding the study as a whole: Repertoires obtained by FACS sorting could include abundant clonotypes that entered as contaminants from the bulk population.

The chain uses TRBV7-9 and TRBJ2-2, with 9 bases that match TRBD1. The sequencing here drew on PBMCs, taken 5 days after the yellow fever booster vaccination. This TCR came from a man younger than 30 who received the YFV17D yellow fever vaccine. CDR3 residues: CASSRPQGALTGELFF. The CDR3 bases are TGTGCCAGCAGCCGACCACAGGGGGCGTTGACCGGGGAGCTGTTTTTT.